This T cell receptor beta chain was sequenced in a study of T cells in Graves' hyperthyroidism and ophthalmopathy. TCR beta CDR3 regions were amplified from RNA transcripts. First-round RT-PCR of the TCR CDR3 relied on the HTBI primer set. TCRdb re-analysed the multiplex PCR reads in MiXCR, keeping a single row per CDR3 protein. The repertoire has around 520,000 distinct CDR3 sequences, around a quarter of them found once; the top ten carry around 11%. A patient was excluded if there was uncontrolled infection, other autoimmune disease, pregnancy or lactation. General study findings and limits: Blood held most thyroid clonotypes expanded above 0.001 frequency.

Comment on this clonotype: Its antigen is still unknown.

The CDR3 sequence is 15 residues long. Deletions cut 1 base from V and 1 base from J, with 8 bases between. CDR1 is LGHDT, CDR2 YNNKEL, per germline (reference sequence). The sequencing sample was made of blood. The chain recombines TRBV3-1 with TRBJ1-5, with D tentatively TRBD1 (5 bases). This clonotype was sampled from a woman between 25 and 40 years old with Graves' ophthalmopathy. This CDR3 is CASSQGGVSNQPQHF. CDR3 sequence (DNA): TGTGCCAGCAGCCAAGGAGGGGTAAGCAATCAGCCCCAGCATTTT.